These 4 T cell receptor beta chains share one sample of origin, sequenced in a study of T cells in localized non-small cell lung cancer. Clones were read by immunoSEQ multiplex PCR, and TCRdb kept only the in-frame ones, dropping some. The sample shows tens of thousands of clones, around 85% of them seen only once. Source: peripheral blood, taken before any cancer treatment. These receptors originate from an older female donor with stage I lung adenocarcinoma.

The chain combines TRBV7-2 with TRBJ2-7; D gene ambiguous. Trimming took 5 bases from V and 7 from J, leaving 12 bases between them. The CDR3 has 12 amino acids. Germline V lookup: CDR1 SGHTA, CDR2 FQGNSA. For the CDR3, the DNA is TGTGCCAGCAGCGGATACGTGGAAGAGCAGTACTTC. It is translated as CASSGYVEEQYF.

This chain links TRBV18 with TRBJ2-7; 8 positions match TRBD1. CDR3 size: 13 residues. The trim removed 3 bases at V and 9 bases at J, leaving 7 bases unmatched. Germline CDR1 is KGHSH and CDR2 is LQKENI. The CDR3 loop is CASSPTGTGGQYF. For the CDR3, the DNA is TGTGCCAGCTCACCGACCGGGACAGGCGGGCAGTACTTC.

The chain combines TRBV29-1 with TRBJ1-2; D not certain. Trimming removed 4 bases at V and 3 bases at J, with 6 bases between. Germline V gene data show CDR1 as SQVTM and CDR2 as ANQGSEA. This CDR3 has 11 amino acids. The CDR3 DNA reads TGCAGCGTTGGACGGGACTATGGCTACACCTTC. This codes for CSVGRDYGYTF.

This sequence joins TRBV5-4 and TRBJ2-5, with 8 nucleotides matching TRBD2. V lost 1 base and J lost 2; bases outside the gene matches: 4. Per germline, CDR1 SGHNT and CDR2 YYREEE (reference sequence). The CDR3 runs 15 residues. This chain's CDR3 is CASSLRSSGQETQYF. CDR3 sequence (DNA): TGTGCCAGCAGCTTGCGATCTAGCGGGCAAGAGACCCAGTACTTC.